The text below deals with one T cell receptor (beta chain). MiXCR, run by TCRdb on the RACE reads, gives a single entry per CDR3 protein. Of 100,000 to 150,000 distinct CDR3 sequences in the sample, 13% were seen once. The data derive from a study of human T cells and chemical hapten exposure. Germline-derived CDR1 and CDR2 are MNHNY and SVGAGI (reference sequence). Trimming cost V 7 bases and J 4 bases, with 17 bases left between them. CDR3 length equals 15 residues. The time point denotes: pre-sensitization, week 0. Treatment: therapeutic diphenylcyclopropenone sensitization with weekly scalp DPC. Sequencing was performed on whole blood, taken in connection with sensitization to the hapten diphenylcyclopropenone (DPC). The V and J genes are TRBV6-6 and TRBJ1-3; D is possibly TRBD1 (6 bases). This sequence was found in a woman between 18 and 29 years old with alopecia areata. Some clones in this sample may be carry-over from other donors' samples. CDR3 in amino acids: CASTEQGRSGNTIYF. As DNA, the CDR3 is TGTGCCAGCACCGAACAGGGCAGATCCGGAAACACCATATATTTT.